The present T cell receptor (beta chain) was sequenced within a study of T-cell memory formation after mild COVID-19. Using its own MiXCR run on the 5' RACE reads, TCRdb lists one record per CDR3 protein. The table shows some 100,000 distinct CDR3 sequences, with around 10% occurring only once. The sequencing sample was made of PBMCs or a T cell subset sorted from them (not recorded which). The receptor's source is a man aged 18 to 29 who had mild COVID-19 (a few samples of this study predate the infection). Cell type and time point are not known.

The CDR3 sequence is CASSRRGAEQYF. CDR3 nucleotide sequence: TGTGCCAGCAGCCGACGGGGGGCTGAGCAGTACTTC. The chain employs TRBV7-6 and TRBJ2-7, with a possible D match to TRBD2 (7 bases). Trimming stripped 5 bases from V and 7 bases from J, with 12 bases between. The length of the CDR3 is 12 residues. Germline lookup yields CDR1 SGHVS and CDR2 FNYEAQ.